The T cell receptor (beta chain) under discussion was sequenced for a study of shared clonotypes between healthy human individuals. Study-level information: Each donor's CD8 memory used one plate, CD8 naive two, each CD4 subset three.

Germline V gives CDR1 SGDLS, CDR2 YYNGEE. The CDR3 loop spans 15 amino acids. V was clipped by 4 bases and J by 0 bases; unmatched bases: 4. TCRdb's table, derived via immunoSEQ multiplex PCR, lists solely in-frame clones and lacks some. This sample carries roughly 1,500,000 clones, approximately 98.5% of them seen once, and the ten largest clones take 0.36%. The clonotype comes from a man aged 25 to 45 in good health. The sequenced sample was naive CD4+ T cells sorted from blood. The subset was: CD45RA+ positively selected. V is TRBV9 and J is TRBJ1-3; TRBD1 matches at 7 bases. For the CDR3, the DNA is TGTGCCAGCAGCTTCCAGGGGGACTCTGGAAACACCATATATTTT. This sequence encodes CASSFQGDSGNTIYF.